What follows are 24 T cell receptor beta chains derived from one specimen sequenced in a study of T cells in Graves' hyperthyroidism and ophthalmopathy. TCR beta CDR3 sequences were amplified from RNA transcripts. The primer set for the first-round RT-PCR of the TCR CDR3 was HTBI. MiXCR, applied by TCRdb to the multiplex PCR reads, yields one record per CDR3 protein. The table lists under 800,000 distinct CDR3 sequences, around 13% of them singletons. The sequenced sample was blood. These TCRs come from a woman aged 18 to 35 with Graves' hyperthyroidism.

This clonotype was counted at least ten times. This chain uses TRBV7-9 with TRBJ2-5, with 11 bases matching TRBD2. The ends lost 4 bases at V and 3 bases at J; junction bases unmatched: 7. This CDR3 spans 16 amino acids. Germline CDR1 and CDR2: SEHNR and FQNEAQ (reference sequence). The CDR3, as DNA: TGTGCCAGCAGCTGGGGTCCGGGACTAGCGGAAGAGACCCAGTACTTC. Its translation: CASSWGPGLAEETQYF.

Many counts were recorded for this clonotype. The rearrangement uses TRBV6-2 or TRBV6-3 and TRBJ2-3, with unresolved D. The CDR3 extends over 16 amino acids. Trimming cost V 5 bases and J 2 bases, with 17 bases left between them. The germline V gene has CDR1 MNHEY and CDR2 SVGEGT. CDR3 DNA: TGTGCCAGCAGTCCCACCCCTCTCCTACCCACAGATACGCAGTATTTT. Translating gives CASSPTPLLPTDTQYF.

V is TRBV7-9 and J is TRBJ2-1, with D tentatively TRBD1 (5 bases). The germline V gene has CDR1 SEHNR and CDR2 FQNEAQ (reference sequence). The V gene lost 5 bases and the J gene lost 0 bases, with 14 bases spanning the gap. The CDR3 length is 16 residues. The CDR3 here is CASSATGHRSYNEQFF. In nucleotides, the CDR3 is TGTGCCAGCAGCGCAACAGGACATCGCTCCTACAATGAGCAGTTCTTC.

This clonotype has at least ten counts. The V call is TRBV9, the J call TRBJ2-7, with 10 positions matching TRBD2. J lost 0 bases, V lost 5 bases, and 2 bases had no gene match. Germline V gene data show CDR1 as SGDLS and CDR2 as YYNGEE. The CDR3 covers 14 residues. CDR3 protein: CASSPSGGSYEQYF. CDR3 sequence (DNA): TGTGCCAGCAGTCCTAGCGGGGGCTCCTACGAGCAGTACTTC.

This clonotype was observed a single time. The V call is TRBV7-3, the J call TRBJ2-1, with 12 bases aligning to TRBD2. V dropped 4 bases and J dropped 4; count of bases not matched to a gene: 5. Germline CDR1 SGHTA, CDR2 FQGTGA. CDR3 length equals 16 residues. The CDR3 region has the DNA TGTGCCAGCAGCTGGCAAGGACTAGCGGGGTACAATGAGCAGTTCTTC. Translated: CASSWQGLAGYNEQFF.

This clonotype has at least ten counts. The chain has TRBV30 and TRBJ2-1; no reliable D call. CDR3 size: 12 residues. Trimming shortened V by 1 base and J by 6 bases, and 7 bases separated the two germline ends. CDR1 is GTSNPN and CDR2 is SVGIG in the germline V gene (reference sequence). The CDR3 DNA is TGTGCCTGGAGTGAATTGGGCAATGAGCAGTTCTTC. The encoded protein is CAWSELGNEQFF.

The gene calls are TRBV6-5 and TRBJ1-4; no firm D call. The V end lost 0 bases, the J end lost 6 bases, and 8 bases lay between the germline ends. Germline CDR1 reads MNHEY; CDR2 reads SVGAGI. This CDR3 is built from 14 residues. The CDR3 reads CASSYSSVYEKLFF. In nucleotides, the CDR3 is TGTGCCAGCAGTTACTCGTCAGTTTATGAAAAACTGTTTTTT.

The chain uses TRBV9 and TRBJ1-1; a weak D match, TRBD1 (5 bases). The CDR3 runs to 14 residues. Germline V gene sequence: CDR1 SGDLS, CDR2 YYNGEE. V was clipped by 6 bases and J by 4 bases, with 16 bases between them. The CDR3 sequence: CASTRGSGGTEAFF. CDR3 sequence (DNA): TGTGCCAGCACTCGCGGGTCCGGGGGCACTGAAGCTTTCTTT.

The sample holds many counts of this clonotype. The V gene is TRBV13, the J gene TRBJ2-7; 7 bases align to TRBD2. Trimming took 1 base from V and 0 from J; bases not matched to a gene: 6. Germline CDR1 is PRHDT and CDR2 is FYEKMQ (reference sequence). The CDR3 is made up of 16 amino acids. CDR3 DNA sequence: TGTGCCAGCAGCTTAGTAGGCGGGAGTAACTCCTACGAGCAGTACTTC. Protein sequence: CASSLVGGSNSYEQYF.

At least ten counts were recorded for this clonotype. The V call is TRBV12-5, the J call TRBJ2-1, with D unresolved. V dropped 3 bases and J dropped 7 bases, with 4 bases sitting between them. The CDR3 totals 11 residues. The germline V gene has CDR1 LGHNT and CDR2 FRNRAP. CDR3 nucleotide sequence: TGTGCTAGTGGTTTTGATAATGAGCAGTTCTTC. This codes for CASGFDNEQFF. Variable domain in full (rest from reference TRBV12-5 and TRBJ2-1): DARVTQTPRHKVTEMGQEVTMRCQPILGHNTVFWYRQTMMQGLELLAYFRNRAPLDDSGMPKDRFSAEMPDATLATLKIQPSEPRDSAVYFCASGFDNEQFFGPGTRLTVL.

This clonotype showed up many times. The V gene is TRBV15, the J gene TRBJ2-7; 9 bases agree with TRBD2. The ends lost 4 bases at V and 0 bases at J; junction bases unmatched: 10. Germline V gives CDR1 LNHNV, CDR2 YYDKDF (reference sequence). The CDR3 has 17 amino acids. Here the CDR3 reads CATSTALAGAYSYEQYF. CDR3 DNA: TGTGCCACCAGCACCGCATTAGCGGGAGCCTACTCCTACGAGCAGTACTTC.

This clonotype was observed a handful of times. V is TRBV9 and J is TRBJ2-2, with D perhaps TRBD1 (6 bases). CDR1 and CDR2 (germline): SGDLS, YYNGEE. This CDR3 region has 16 residues. V lost 0 bases and J lost 2, with 11 bases in between. The CDR3 DNA reads as TGTGCCAGCAGCGTAGGGTCAGGGACAAACACCGGGGAGCTGTTTTTT. It is translated as CASSVGSGTNTGELFF. Drawing the rest from reference TRBV9 and TRBJ2-2, the complete variable domain is DSGVTQTPKHLITATGQRVTLRCSPRSGDLSVYWYQQSLDQGLQFLIQYYNGEERAKGNILERFSAQQFPDLHSELNLSSLELGDSALYFCASSVGSGTNTGELFFGEGSRLTVL.

This clonotype appeared a few times. The chain employs TRBV27 and TRBJ1-1; TRBD1 might be the D (6 bases). The CDR3 spans 15 residues. V was clipped by 0 bases and J by 4 bases, with 12 bases between them. Germline CDR1 MNHEY, CDR2 SMNVEV (reference sequence). Here the CDR3 reads CASSLSVGAPTEAFF. DNA for the CDR3: TGTGCCAGCAGTTTATCCGTGGGGGCTCCCACTGAAGCTTTCTTT.

This clonotype showed up many times. V is TRBV11-2 and J is TRBJ2-2; D perhaps matches TRBD1 (6 bases). V gave up 5 bases and J gave up 8 bases, with 18 bases separating them. Germline V CDR1 and CDR2: SGHAT, FQNNGV. The CDR3 is made up of 15 amino acids. The CDR3 reads CASSTIRTVTGELFF. The CDR3 bases are TGTGCCAGCAGCACCATTCGGACAGTAACTGGGGAGCTGTTTTTT.

The chain recombines TRBV3-1 with TRBJ2-7, with D possibly TRBD1 on 6 matching bases. CDR1 LGHDT and CDR2 YNNKEL come from the germline V gene (reference sequence). V was clipped by 11 bases and J by 7 bases, with 18 bases between them. CDR3 length equals 12 residues. CDR3 sequence (DNA): TGTGCCGCAGGGGCCCATGGTTATGAGCAGTACTTC. Translating it yields CAAGAHGYEQYF.

This clonotype came up many times. This sequence joins TRBV2 and TRBJ2-1; 10 bases align to TRBD2. V lost 9 bases, J lost 3 bases, and 5 bases stayed unmatched. CDR1 SNHLY and CDR2 FYNNEI come from the germline V gene. This CDR3 region has 14 residues. The CDR3 DNA follows: TGTGCCAGTACTAGCGGGATTTTCTACAATGAGCAGTTCTTC. Protein sequence: CASTSGIFYNEQFF.

This clonotype was recorded at least ten times. The CDR3 protein is CASSLGQGLLNEQYF. The DNA for the CDR3 is TGTGCCAGCAGCTTAGGGCAGGGACTATTGAACGAGCAGTACTTC. The rearrangement links TRBV13 to TRBJ2-7; 7 bases line up with TRBD2. Germline V CDR1 and CDR2: PRHDT, FYEKMQ (reference sequence). CDR3 length: 15 residues. V gave up 0 bases and J gave up 5 bases; unmatched junction bases: 7.

With regard to this clonotype: This could be a read error, since a much larger clone is one nucleotide away. The chain combines TRBV11-3 with TRBJ1-1, with D possibly TRBD1 on 5 matching bases. Germline V gives CDR1 SGHNT, CDR2 YENEEA. The CDR3 spans 13 residues. The CDR3 DNA is TGTGTCAGCAGCTTAGTCAAGGGGACTGAAGCTTTCTTT. Translated: CVSSLVKGTEAFF.

The rearrangement links TRBV6-1 to TRBJ2-7; the D gene is possibly TRBD2 (6 bases). The CDR3 consists of 14 residues. Germline assignment: CDR1 MNHNS and CDR2 SASEGT. V lost 10 bases to trimming and J lost 1 base, with 17 bases between them. The CDR3 is CATSAWRGSYEQYF. The DNA for the CDR3 is TGTGCCACCTCCGCATGGAGGGGATCCTACGAGCAGTACTTC.

This clonotype has ten or more counts. The gene calls are TRBV20-1 and TRBJ1-4; D ambiguous. With 3 bases removed from V and 1 base from J, the gap between germline ends came to 3 bases. CDR3 size: 12 residues. The germline V gene has CDR1 DFQATT and CDR2 SNEGSKA (reference sequence). The CDR3 sequence: CSARRTNEKLFF. CDR3 DNA: TGCAGTGCTAGGCGAACTAATGAAAAACTGTTTTTT.

This clonotype was seen many times. The chain couples TRBV13 to TRBJ2-5, with D unresolved. The germline CDR1 and CDR2 sequences are PRHDT and FYEKMQ (reference sequence). The CDR3 is 13 amino acids. V was cut by 5 bases and J by 5 bases, with 12 bases left in between. CDR3 coding DNA: TGTGCCAGCAGCGCCGAGATTGGGGAGACCCAGTACTTC. This translates into CASSAEIGETQYF.

This clonotype showed up many times. The gene calls are TRBV20-1 and TRBJ2-3; 11 nucleotides match TRBD2. CDR1 is DFQATT and CDR2 is SNEGSKA in the germline V gene (reference sequence). The CDR3 consists of 16 residues. With V trimmed by 1 base and J by 4 bases, 7 bases remained unmatched. The CDR3 bases are TGCAGTGCTAGAGTAACTAGCGGGAGACGGGCAGATACGCAGTATTTT. The encoded protein is CSARVTSGRRADTQYF.

This clonotype turned up a few times. The chain combines TRBV30 with TRBJ2-3, with D possibly TRBD2 on 5 matching bases. V lost 5 bases to trimming and J lost 1 base, with 19 bases between them. The germline V gene encodes CDR1 GTSNPN and CDR2 SVGIG (reference sequence). The CDR3 sequence is 16 residues long. CDR3 coding DNA: TGTGCCTGGGGGGTTAAGACTACCTCCCGCACAGATACGCAGTATTTT. Its protein product is CAWGVKTTSRTDTQYF.

This clonotype was observed at least ten times. The V call is TRBV11-2, the J call TRBJ2-1, with TRBD2 identical over 10 bases. Germline V gives CDR1 SGHAT, CDR2 FQNNGV. This CDR3 region has 15 residues. V gave up 7 bases and J gave up 5 bases; unmatched junction bases: 8. CDR3 DNA sequence: TGTGCCAGCAACCCAGGGACTAGCGTAAACAATGAGCAGTTCTTC. It is translated as CASNPGTSVNNEQFF.